The clone carrying this T cell receptor (beta chain) came up a few times. Its target is not known. The data were taken from a study of T-cell memory formation after mild COVID-19. Study summary: TCR clusters were mostly donor specific.

Study-level results: Largely, contracting CD4+ clones fell within CM and EM, and contracting CD8+ clones within EMRA. Some clones that responded turned up in pre-infection memory, which suggests that cross-reactive memory joined in. CD4/CD8 balance held among clones contracting day 15 to 85, and later expanders leaned CD4+.

The CDR3 sequence is 15 residues long. With 5 bases clipped from V and 12 bases from J, the junction kept 12 bases outside the gene matches. Germline values: CDR1 SGHTA, CDR2 FQGNSA. TCRdb re-derived calls from the 5' RACE reads in MiXCR, one entry per CDR3 protein. This table holds around 300,000 distinct CDR3 sequences, around 17% found once. The TCR comes from a young man who had mild COVID-19 (a few samples of this study predate the infection). Cell type and time point are not known. The J gene is TRBJ1-6, the V gene TRBV7-2; 8 bases fit TRBD1. Material: PBMCs or a T cell subset sorted from them (not recorded which). CDR3 nucleotides: TGTGCCAGCAGCCCCCTGCAGGGGGCGAGGGGACCCCTCCACTTT. Translation: CASSPLQGARGPLHF.